A single sample gave rise to the 16 T cell receptor beta chains below, sequenced in a study of blood T cell repertoires in COVID-19. The table came from immunoSEQ multiplex PCR; TCRdb's copy has only in-frame clones and leaves some out. This repertoire shows 300,000 to 350,000 clones, 90% to 95% found once; its top ten account for roughly 3.4%. Sequenced: peripheral blood. The receptors were gathered from a woman aged 18-30 years who had recovered from COVID-19.

V is TRBV6-5 and J is TRBJ1-3, with TRBD1 as a possible D gene (5 bases). CDR1 is MNHEY, CDR2 SVGAGI, per germline. This CDR3 is built from 15 residues. The V and J ends lost 11 bases and 0 bases respectively, with 17 bases between them. In DNA form, the CDR3 reads TGTGCCGGCCGGGGGGAGGTGGGCTCTGGAAACACCATATATTTT. It codes for CAGRGEVGSGNTIYF.

The chain employs TRBV5-1 and TRBJ2-2; 8 bases align to TRBD2. This CDR3 contains 14 residues. Looked up from germline, CDR1 is SGHRS and CDR2 is YFSETQ. The V segment lost 6 bases and the J segment 1 base; nucleotides outside the gene matches: 2. CDR3 nucleotide sequence: TGCGCCAGCAAGACTAGCGTGAACACCGGGGAGCTGTTTTTT. This codes for CASKTSVNTGELFF. Drawing the rest from reference TRBV5-1 and TRBJ2-2, the complete variable domain is KAGVTQTPRYLIKTRGQQVTLSCSPISGHRSVSWYQQTPGQGLQFLFEYFSETQRNKGNFPGRFSGRQFSNSRSEMNVSTLELGDSALYLCASKTSVNTGELFFGEGSRLTVL.

The genes are TRBV5-3 and TRBJ2-7, with 7 bases lining up with TRBD2. TRBV5-3 carries the ORF label, with uncertain function. Losses at the gene ends were 4 bases for V and 4 bases for J; bases not matched to a gene: 11. The CDR3 length is 15 residues. CDR3 in amino acids: CARSPVASGLYEQYV. CDR3 sequence (DNA): TGTGCCAGAAGCCCGGTCGCTAGCGGACTATACGAGCAGTACGTC.

The chain couples TRBV11-3 to TRBJ2-3, with 9 bases lining up with TRBD1. The CDR3 runs 14 residues. Germline CDR1 is SGHNT and CDR2 is YENEEA. V lost 5 bases to trimming and J lost 7 bases; unmatched junction nucleotides: 7. This CDR3 is CASSVRDRVYTQYF. CDR3 nucleotides: TGTGCCAGCAGCGTCCGGGACAGGGTTTATACGCAGTATTTT.

In this sample, this clone turned up once. This chain joins TRBV4-1 and TRBJ1-1; D is undetermined. The ends were cut back, 4 bases at V and 6 bases at J, with 12 bases in the middle. The CDR3 sequence is 13 residues long. Germline V lookup: CDR1 MGHRA, CDR2 YSYEKL. CDR3 nucleotides: TGCGCCAGCAGCCCCAGGATCGGCCCTGAAGCTTTCTTT. Protein sequence: CASSPRIGPEAFF.

The V gene is TRBV6-2 or TRBV6-3, the J gene TRBJ1-5; possibly TRBD1 for D (5 bases). Deletions cut 6 bases from V and 6 bases from J, with 27 bases between. This CDR3 contains 18 residues. CDR1 MNHEY and CDR2 SVGEGT come from the germline V gene. The CDR3 loop reads CASSFLPPAGTSSQPQHF. The CDR3 DNA reads as TGTGCCAGCAGCTTCCTCCCCCCGGCGGGGACGAGTAGTCAGCCCCAGCATTTT.

The rearrangement uses TRBV6-1 and TRBJ1-1, with 9 bases identical to TRBD1. Losses at the gene ends were 0 bases for V and 12 bases for J; bases not matched to a gene: 5. CDR1 and CDR2 from the germline V gene are MNHNS and SASEGT. The CDR3 is 13 residues long. CDR3 in DNA: TGTGCCAGCAGTGAAGCGATGGACAGGGGCCCTTTCTTT. Residues: CASSEAMDRGPFF.

This clone appeared a few times. The rearrangement joins TRBV6-6 to TRBJ2-7; 13 bases are shared with TRBD2. CDR3 length equals 18 residues. Germline V gene lookup returns CDR1 MNHNY and CDR2 SVGAGI (reference sequence). The V and J ends lost 5 bases and 2 bases, in that order; junction bases with no gene match: 12. The CDR3 reads CASSLGLAGVGTTYEQYV. Here the CDR3 DNA reads TGTGCCAGCAGTCTTGGACTAGCGGGAGTGGGGACAACCTACGAGCAGTACGTC.

The rearrangement links TRBV7-8 to TRBJ2-1; perhaps TRBD1 as D (6 bases). Trimming shortened V by 6 bases and J by 10 bases, and 10 bases separated the two germline ends. The germline V gene has CDR1 SGHVS and CDR2 FQNEAQ. The CDR3 runs to 11 residues. As DNA, the CDR3 is TGTGCCAGCAGTTTTAGGGGGGAGCAGTTCTTC. It is translated as CASSFRGEQFF.

This chain links TRBV7-2 with TRBJ1-2, with D unresolved. With 5 bases removed from V and 6 bases from J, the gap between germline ends came to 13 bases. Germline V gene lookup returns CDR1 SGHTA and CDR2 FQGNSA. The CDR3 is 13 amino acids. CDR3 in amino acids: CASSVGGRDGYTF. DNA of the CDR3: TGTGCCAGCAGCGTAGGAGGGAGGGATGGCTACACCTTC.

A few counts support this clone. The chain uses TRBV6-5 and TRBJ1-2, with D possibly being TRBD1 (6 bases). V was pared by 7 bases and J by 5 bases, with 17 bases between. This CDR3 comprises 14 residues. Germline CDR1 reads MNHEY; CDR2 reads SVGAGI. The DNA of the CDR3 is TGTGCCAGCACCAACCCGGGGGGCTGGTATGGCTACACCTTC. Translated, it gives CASTNPGGWYGYTF.

The chain links TRBV5-1 to TRBJ2-7; 7 nucleotides line up with TRBD2. Germline CDR1 SGHRS, CDR2 YFSETQ. J gave up 2 bases and V 0 bases, and 2 bases lay outside the gene matches. The length of the CDR3 is 14 residues. For the CDR3, the DNA is TGCGCCAGCAGCTTGGCCGGGGGGACCTACGAGCAGTACGTC. Translating it yields CASSLAGGTYEQYV.

The rearrangement joins TRBV7-2 to TRBJ1-1; D perhaps matches TRBD1 (6 bases). The ends were cut back, 0 bases at V and 8 bases at J, with 10 bases in the middle. Germline V lookup: CDR1 SGHTA, CDR2 FQGNSA. This CDR3 has 13 amino acids. The CDR3 is CASSLAWTEEAFF. CDR3 sequence (DNA): TGTGCCAGCAGCTTAGCGTGGACAGAGGAAGCTTTCTTT. The full variable domain, its missing parts supplied by reference TRBV7-2 and TRBJ1-1, is GAGVSQSPSNKVTEKGKDVELRCDPISGHTALYWYRQSLGQGLEFLIYFQGNSAPDKSGLPSDRFSAERTGGSVSTLTIQRTQQEDSAVYLCASSLAWTEEAFFGQGTRLTVV.

The rearrangement uses TRBV11-3 and TRBJ1-1; D may be TRBD1 (6 bases). Germline assignment: CDR1 SGHNT and CDR2 YENEEA. This CDR3 has 15 residues. V was clipped by 1 base and J by 4 bases, with 13 bases between them. The CDR3 DNA is TGTGCCAGCAGCTTAGGGTGGGCGGGGGCCACTGAAGCTTTCTTT. Its protein product is CASSLGWAGATEAFF.

This clone has a single count. The V and J genes are TRBV5-6 and TRBJ2-7; the match to TRBD1 covers 9 bases. Germline values: CDR1 SGHDT, CDR2 YYEEEE. J was trimmed by 5 bases and V by 7 bases; bases with no gene match: 7. The CDR3 is 13 amino acids. This chain's CDR3 is CASSAGTGNEQYV. The CDR3 bases are TGTGCCAGCTCGGCCGGGACAGGGAACGAGCAGTACGTC.

For this clone: Other nucleotide sequences from this sample produce the same CDR3. The chain joins TRBV30 to TRBJ1-5; D is possibly TRBD1 (5 bases). The CDR3 contains 17 residues. Germline lookup yields CDR1 GTSNPN and CDR2 SVGIG (reference sequence). Trimming removed 0 bases at V and 0 bases at J, with 15 bases between. The CDR3 DNA is TGTGCCTGGAGTGTAAGAGATAGGGGAGGTAGCAATCAGCCCCAGCATTTT. This translates into CAWSVRDRGGSNQPQHF. Variable domain in full (rest from reference TRBV30 and TRBJ1-5): SQTIHQWPATLVQPVGSPLSLECTVEGTSNPNLYWYRQAAGRGLQLLFYSVGIGQISSEVPQNLSASRPQDRQFILSSKKLLLSDSGFYLCAWSVRDRGGSNQPQHFGDGTRLSIL.